The 20 T cell receptor beta chains listed next were all sequenced from one sample in a study of cytomegalovirus exposure and HLA in healthy donors. It was with 60 Vbeta and 13 Jbeta primers that the PCR ran. Profiled with immunoSEQ multiplex PCR; TCRdb holds only in-frame clones, not every one. The table records a few hundred thousand clones, 84% of them present only once. The sequencing input was PBMCs. The receptor set was obtained from a woman aged 40 to 50 in good health and CMV-seropositive.

The chain has TRBV9 and TRBJ2-7, with D possibly matching TRBD2 (5 bases). There are 12 residues in the CDR3. Trimming pared 1 base from V and 6 bases from J, leaving 8 bases between. CDR1 and CDR2 (germline): SGDLS, YYNGEE. In nucleotides, the CDR3 is TGTGCCAGCAGCGTAAGCGGACGCGAGCAGTACTTC. Encoded protein: CASSVSGREQYF.

The chain combines TRBV7-7 with TRBJ2-3, with TRBD2 matching over 7 bases. Germline V gene sequence: CDR1 SSHAT, CDR2 FNYEAQ (reference sequence). The CDR3 is made up of 15 amino acids. The V gene end was trimmed by 3 bases and the J gene end by 5 bases; junction bases not matched to a gene: 8. Written as DNA, the CDR3 is TGTGCCAGCAGCTTCCAGCGGGATCCCTTAGATACGCAGTATTTT. Protein product: CASSFQRDPLDTQYF.

The V and J genes are TRBV6-5 and TRBJ2-7; D is possibly TRBD1 (6 bases). The germline V and J ends were trimmed by 4 bases and 2 bases, with 12 bases remaining between them. The length of the CDR3 is 14 residues. CDR1 and CDR2 (germline): MNHEY, SVGAGI. The chain's CDR3 is CASSLDRLTYEQYF. Here the CDR3 DNA reads TGTGCCAGCAGTTTAGACAGGCTCACCTACGAGCAGTACTTC.

V and J are TRBV4-2 and TRBJ1-1; D is undetermined. The CDR3 is made up of 15 amino acids. Germline V CDR1 and CDR2: LGHNA, YNFKEQ. The germline V and J ends were trimmed by 1 base and 0 bases, with 9 bases remaining between them. The CDR3 nucleotides are TGTGCCAGCAGCCAAGGGGAGAGGATGAACACTGAAGCTTTCTTT. As protein: CASSQGERMNTEAFF.

The chain couples TRBV29-1 to TRBJ2-1, with D possibly matching TRBD2 (5 bases). Germline lookup yields CDR1 SQVTM and CDR2 ANQGSEA. The V and J ends lost 7 bases and 9 bases respectively, with 13 bases between them. The CDR3 is 11 amino acids. The CDR3 here is CSGWIGGEQFF. CDR3 DNA sequence: TGCAGCGGCTGGATAGGAGGTGAGCAGTTCTTC.

This chain connects TRBV11-3 to TRBJ2-5; the match to TRBD1 covers 7 bases. The germline V gene encodes CDR1 SGHNT and CDR2 YENEEA. CDR3 length: 15 residues. V lost 7 bases and J lost 5; bases outside the gene matches: 13. CDR3 bases: TGTGCCAGCACCGCGAGGGGGCAGTTTGAGGAGACCCAGTACTTC. It yields the protein CASTARGQFEETQYF. Full variable domain (missing parts from reference TRBV11-3 and TRBJ2-5): EAGVVQSPRYKIIEKKQPVAFWCNPISGHNTLYWYLQNLGQGPELLIRYENEEAVDDSQLPKDRFSAERLKGVDSTLKIQPAELGDSAVYLCASTARGQFEETQYFGPGTRLLVL.

The CDR3 bases are TGTGCCAGCAGAGGACAGGGAGCCAATCAGCCCCAGCATTTT. The encoded protein is CASRGQGANQPQHF. The chain joins TRBV2 to TRBJ1-5, with 8 positions matching TRBD1. The ends lost 6 bases at V and 3 bases at J; junction bases unmatched: 4. From germline, CDR1 is SNHLY and CDR2 FYNNEI. The CDR3 spans 14 residues. Filled out from reference TRBV2 and TRBJ1-5, the complete variable domain reads EPEVTQTPSHQVTQMGQEVILRCVPISNHLYFYWYRQILGQKVEFLVSFYNNEISEKSEIFDDQFSVERPDGSNFTLKIRSTKLEDSAMYFCASRGQGANQPQHFGDGTRLSIL.

This clone was picked up a small number of times. The V and J genes are TRBV6-4 and TRBJ2-3, with D possibly being TRBD2 (6 bases). Deletions cut 4 bases from V and 3 bases from J, with 11 bases between. This CDR3 spans 14 amino acids. Germline assignment: CDR1 MRHNA and CDR2 SNTAGT. The CDR3 here is CASSVSGATDTQYF. The CDR3 nucleotides read TGTGCCAGCAGTGTTAGCGGAGCGACAGATACGCAGTATTTT.

The chain employs TRBV4-3 and TRBJ1-1; TRBD1 agrees at 8 bases. The V gene end was trimmed by 3 bases and the J gene end by 1 base; junction bases not matched to a gene: 4. The germline V gene encodes CDR1 LGHNA and CDR2 YSLEER. The CDR3 contains 15 residues. CDR3 loop: CASSQETGANTEAFF. Written as DNA, the CDR3 is TGCGCCAGCAGCCAGGAGACAGGGGCGAACACTGAAGCTTTCTTT.

The chain carries TRBV5-4 and TRBJ2-7; D perhaps matches TRBD1 (5 bases). The germline V gene has CDR1 SGHNT and CDR2 YYREEE (reference sequence). Trimming took off 1 base at V and 0 bases at J, with 8 bases between the two ends. The CDR3 runs 14 residues. CDR3 bases: TGTGCCAGCAGCTTGCAGGACACCTCCTACGAGCAGTACTTC. Encoded protein: CASSLQDTSYEQYF.

Details on this clone: This sample also contains other DNA sequences that code for the same CDR3. This chain links TRBV30 with TRBJ1-2; D unclear. The CDR3 runs 13 residues. Germline V gives CDR1 GTSNPN, CDR2 SVGIG (reference sequence). Trimming pared 0 bases from V and 8 bases from J, leaving 13 bases between. CDR3 DNA: TGTGCCTGGAGTGTTGGAGGGCCCTACGGCTACACCTTC. This encodes CAWSVGGPYGYTF.

The rearrangement uses TRBV27 and TRBJ2-3; 10 bases align to TRBD2. Germline V lookup: CDR1 MNHEY, CDR2 SMNVEV (reference sequence). The CDR3 runs to 15 residues. The ends lost 3 bases at V and 5 bases at J; junction bases unmatched: 5. CDR3 in amino acids: CASSLGTSVGDTQYF. In DNA form, the CDR3 reads TGTGCCAGCAGTTTGGGGACTAGCGTGGGAGATACGCAGTATTTT.

This chain uses TRBV7-6 with TRBJ2-7, with D perhaps TRBD2 (6 bases). V was shortened by 1 base and J by 7 bases, with 14 bases between the two germline ends. Germline V lookup: CDR1 SGHVS, CDR2 FNYEAQ. CDR3 size: 14 residues. The CDR3 spells CASSLDGGRGEQYF. The CDR3 DNA is TGTGCCAGCAGCTTAGACGGGGGACGAGGGGAGCAGTACTTC.

This chain uses TRBV4-3 with TRBJ2-3; 7 bases are a match to TRBD2. Germline values: CDR1 LGHNA, CDR2 YSLEER. The CDR3 runs 15 residues. Germline trimming cut 1 base from V and 2 bases from J; bases unmatched to any gene: 3. The CDR3 spells CASSQGREPTDTQYF. For the CDR3, the DNA is TGCGCCAGCAGCCAAGGGCGGGAGCCCACAGATACGCAGTATTTT.

The V and J genes are TRBV2 and TRBJ2-1; possible D gene TRBD1, 5 bases. The length of the CDR3 is 14 residues. CDR1 and CDR2 from the germline V gene are SNHLY and FYNNEI. V gave up 7 bases and J gave up 3 bases, with 13 bases separating them. The DNA of the CDR3 is TGTGCCAGCACCCAGGGTTCGGGCTACAATGAGCAGTTCTTC. Translating it yields CASTQGSGYNEQFF.

V and J are TRBV19 and TRBJ2-5, with 16 positions matching TRBD2. Germline V gene data show CDR1 as LNHDA and CDR2 as SQIVND (reference sequence). This CDR3 has 16 residues. J lost 5 bases, V lost 4 bases, and 4 bases had no gene match. This CDR3 reads CASSRGLAGGRETQYF. The DNA for the CDR3 is TGTGCCAGTAGTAGGGGACTAGCGGGAGGGCGGGAGACCCAGTACTTC.

This rearrangement joins TRBV30 to TRBJ1-3; D unclear. This CDR3 has 14 amino acids. Trimming left V 2 bases short and J 2 bases short, with 10 bases between. The germline V gene has CDR1 GTSNPN and CDR2 SVGIG (reference sequence). For the CDR3, the DNA is TGTGCCTGGAGTCCGGGGTTGGCTGGAAACACCATATATTTT. As protein: CAWSPGLAGNTIYF.

V usage is TRBV27 and J usage is TRBJ2-7, with D possibly being TRBD2 (5 bases). The length of the CDR3 is 15 residues. The V and J ends lost 2 bases and 0 bases respectively, with 11 bases between them. Germline assignment: CDR1 MNHEY and CDR2 SMNVEV (reference sequence). As DNA, the CDR3 is TGTGCCAGCAGTTTAGAGGGCAGGATCTCCTACGAGCAGTACTTC. Translating it yields CASSLEGRISYEQYF.

This clone came up once. The chain links TRBV10-3 to TRBJ1-4; possible D gene TRBD1, 6 bases. Germline V gene lookup returns CDR1 ENHRY and CDR2 SYGVKD. Trimming removed 3 bases from V and 8 bases from J, with 16 bases in between. The CDR3 runs 15 residues. CDR3 residues: CAISDATGRPEKLFF. The CDR3, as DNA: TGTGCCATCAGTGACGCGACAGGAAGGCCAGAAAAACTGTTTTTT.

This clone was recorded only once. The chain links TRBV27 to TRBJ2-3; 8 bases line up with TRBD1. The CDR3 loop spans 15 amino acids. V lost 3 bases and J lost 2; bases outside the gene matches: 4. The germline V gene encodes CDR1 MNHEY and CDR2 SMNVEV (reference sequence). This chain's CDR3 is CASSFEQGATDTQYF. CDR3 nucleotides: TGTGCCAGCAGTTTCGAGCAGGGGGCCACAGATACGCAGTATTTT.